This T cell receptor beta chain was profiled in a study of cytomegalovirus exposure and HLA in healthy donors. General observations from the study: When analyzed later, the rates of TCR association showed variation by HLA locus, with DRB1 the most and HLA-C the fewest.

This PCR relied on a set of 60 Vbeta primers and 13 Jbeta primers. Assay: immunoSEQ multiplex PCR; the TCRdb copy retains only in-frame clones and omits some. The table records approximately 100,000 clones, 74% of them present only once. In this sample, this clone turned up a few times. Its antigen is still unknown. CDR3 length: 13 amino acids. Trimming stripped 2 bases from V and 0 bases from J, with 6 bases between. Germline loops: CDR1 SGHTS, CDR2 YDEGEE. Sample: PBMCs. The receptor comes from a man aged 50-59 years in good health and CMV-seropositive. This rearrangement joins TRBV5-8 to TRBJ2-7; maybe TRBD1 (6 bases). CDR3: CASSLQGSYEQYF. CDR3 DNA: TGTGCCAGCAGCTTACAGGGCTCCTACGAGCAGTACTTC.